This is a list of T cell receptor beta chains from one sample in a study of shared clonotypes between healthy human individuals. The repertoire was sequenced with immunoSEQ multiplex PCR; TCRdb's copy has only in-frame clones and lacks some. The data hold 2,500,000 or so clones, with 90% to 95% observed a single time. The specimen sequenced was naive CD4+ T cells sorted from blood. Every receptor here comes from a man aged 18 to 35 in good health. Each CDR3 is given with its conserved first and last residue. Each record gives: V gene, J gene, D gene, CDR3 length, clone size, CDR3 protein, CDR3 DNA. A D gene is named only where the DNA matches it firmly. For some rows the clone size is stated as once, few or many, or as a class when expanded; others skip it.

v_call: TRBV5-1; j_call: TRBJ2-3; d_call: .; cdr3_length: 14; clone_size: .; cdr3_aa: CASSFRLVADTQYF; cdr3_nt: TGCGCCAGCAGCTTCAGGTTGGTCGCAGATACGCAGTATTTT
v_call: TRBV10-2; j_call: TRBJ1-6; d_call: .; cdr3_length: 14; clone_size: .; cdr3_aa: CASSESDRRSPLHF; cdr3_nt: TGCGCCAGCAGTGAGTCGGACCGGAGGTCACCCCTCCACTTT
v_call: TRBV14; j_call: TRBJ1-4; d_call: .; cdr3_length: 16; clone_size: .; cdr3_aa: CASSQDLGVPGEKLFF; cdr3_nt: TGTGCCAGCAGCCAAGATCTTGGGGTGCCGGGGGAAAAACTGTTTTTT
v_call: TRBV5-1; j_call: TRBJ2-7; d_call: .; cdr3_length: 12; clone_size: .; cdr3_aa: CASSLGVNEQYF; cdr3_nt: TGCGCCAGCAGCCTGGGGGTGAACGAGCAGTACTTC
v_call: TRBV11-2; j_call: TRBJ2-7; d_call: .; cdr3_length: 15; clone_size: .; cdr3_aa: CASSLGGTGTYEQYF; cdr3_nt: TGTGCCAGCAGCTTAGGTGGGACTGGGACCTACGAGCAGTACTTC
v_call: TRBV5-6; j_call: TRBJ2-7; d_call: .; cdr3_length: 15; clone_size: once; cdr3_aa: CASSPFGRSSYEQYF; cdr3_nt: TGTGCCAGCAGCCCTTTTGGGAGGAGCTCCTACGAGCAGTACTTC
v_call: TRBV2; j_call: TRBJ2-5; d_call: TRBD1; cdr3_length: 15; clone_size: .; cdr3_aa: CASSEAYGQGLTQYF; cdr3_nt: TGTGCCAGCAGTGAAGCTTACGGACAGGGGCTGACCCAGTACTTC
v_call: TRBV12-5; j_call: TRBJ2-3; d_call: TRBD2; cdr3_length: 15; clone_size: .; cdr3_aa: CASGLAGLARDTQYF; cdr3_nt: TGTGCTAGTGGTTTGGCGGGACTAGCACGTGATACGCAGTATTTT
v_call: TRBV6-6; j_call: TRBJ2-2; d_call: TRBD2; cdr3_length: 16; clone_size: .; cdr3_aa: CASSRLAGGQNGELFF; cdr3_nt: TGTGCCAGCAGTCGACTAGCGGGGGGCCAGAACGGGGAGCTGTTTTTT
v_call: TRBV29-1; j_call: TRBJ1-1; d_call: TRBD1; cdr3_length: 12; clone_size: .; cdr3_aa: CSARTGNTEAFF; cdr3_nt: TGCAGCGCTAGGACAGGGAACACTGAAGCTTTCTTT
v_call: TRBV25-1; j_call: TRBJ2-5; d_call: .; cdr3_length: 14; clone_size: .; cdr3_aa: CASSPRGGSETQYF; cdr3_nt: TGTGCCAGCAGCCCTCGGGGAGGATCAGAGACCCAGTACTTC
v_call: TRBV6-1; j_call: TRBJ1-5; d_call: .; cdr3_length: 14; clone_size: .; cdr3_aa: CASSEQAPNQPQHF; cdr3_nt: TGTGCCAGCAGTGAACAGGCCCCCAATCAGCCCCAGCATTTT
v_call: TRBV5-4; j_call: TRBJ2-4; d_call: TRBD1; cdr3_length: 15; clone_size: .; cdr3_aa: CASSSTGELGNIQYF; cdr3_nt: TGTGCCAGCAGCTCCACAGGGGAATTGGGAAACATTCAGTACTTC
v_call: TRBV13; j_call: TRBJ1-1; d_call: .; cdr3_length: 15; clone_size: .; cdr3_aa: CASSSIGGGHTEAFF; cdr3_nt: TGTGCCAGCAGCTCGATAGGGGGAGGGCACACTGAAGCTTTCTTT
v_call: TRBV6-4; j_call: TRBJ1-5; d_call: .; cdr3_length: 13; clone_size: .; cdr3_aa: CASSRDGNQPQHF; cdr3_nt: TGTGCCAGCAGCCGGGACGGCAATCAGCCCCAGCATTTT
v_call: TRBV18; j_call: TRBJ2-7; d_call: TRBD2; cdr3_length: 15; clone_size: .; cdr3_aa: CASSPPLTSGVLQYF; cdr3_nt: TGTGCCAGCTCACCACCTCTTACTAGCGGGGTGCTGCAGTACTTC
v_call: TRBV9; j_call: TRBJ2-7; d_call: .; cdr3_length: 15; clone_size: .; cdr3_aa: CASSPDGVGSYEQYF; cdr3_nt: TGTGCCAGCAGCCCAGACGGGGTCGGATCCTACGAGCAGTACTTC
v_call: TRBV28; j_call: TRBJ1-2; d_call: .; cdr3_length: 14; clone_size: .; cdr3_aa: CASSRSTDFWGYTF; cdr3_nt: TGTGCCAGCAGTCGTTCGACAGACTTTTGGGGCTACACCTTC
v_call: TRBV7-8; j_call: TRBJ1-1; d_call: TRBD1; cdr3_length: 13; clone_size: .; cdr3_aa: CASSRGPNTEAFF; cdr3_nt: TGTGCCAGCAGCAGGGGGCCGAACACTGAAGCTTTCTTT
v_call: TRBV29-1; j_call: TRBJ2-3; d_call: TRBD1; cdr3_length: 14; clone_size: .; cdr3_aa: CSVDGTGSTDTQYF; cdr3_nt: TGCAGCGTTGACGGGACAGGGTCGACAGATACGCAGTATTTT
v_call: TRBV25-1; j_call: TRBJ2-1; d_call: TRBD1; cdr3_length: 14; clone_size: .; cdr3_aa: CASSAQDRVHEQFF; cdr3_nt: TGTGCCAGCAGCGCGCAGGACAGGGTGCATGAGCAGTTCTTC
v_call: TRBV30; j_call: TRBJ1-1; d_call: .; cdr3_length: 13; clone_size: .; cdr3_aa: CACSVGVETEAFF; cdr3_nt: TGTGCCTGTTCCGTGGGGGTGGAGACTGAAGCTTTCTTT
v_call: TRBV5-4; j_call: TRBJ1-6; d_call: .; cdr3_length: 16; clone_size: .; cdr3_aa: CASSSHKQGYNSPLHF; cdr3_nt: TGTGCCAGCAGCTCCCATAAACAGGGCTATAATTCACCCCTCCACTTT